The present T cell receptor beta chain was sequenced within a study of human T cells and chemical hapten exposure. Across the study: Once 0.01% DPC had been applied to the upper back by patch test, readings were taken at 6 days. Diagnoses of alopecia areata, totalis or universalis occurred in mostly female patients.

This clonotype was counted a few times. Its antigen is unidentified. Germline CDR1 and CDR2: MNHNS and SASEGT. CDR3 size: 17 residues. V lost 2 bases, J lost 2 bases, and 16 bases lay in between. One entry per CDR3 protein results from TCRdb running MiXCR on the RACE reads. The table lists about 82,000 distinct CDR3 sequences, about 10% of them singletons, with roughly 4.2% in the top ten. General study points: Donors' alopecia may make their immune response differ from healthy people's.

Described time point: patch test 1, 2 weeks after DPC sensitization. Treatment denoted: therapeutic diphenylcyclopropenone sensitization with weekly scalp DPC. From whole blood left unfractionated, total RNA was extracted. The sequencing here drew on whole blood, taken in connection with sensitization to the hapten diphenylcyclopropenone (DPC). This TCR was sampled from a woman aged 45-65 years with alopecia areata. Some clones in this sample may be carry-over from other donors' samples. The chain carries TRBV6-1 and TRBJ2-1; tentative D call: TRBD2 (5 bases). This CDR3 is CASSEKRTYGTYNEQFF. The CDR3 DNA reads as TGTGCCAGCAGTGAAAAGAGGACTTATGGGACCTACAATGAGCAGTTCTTC.